The 4 T cell receptor beta chains reported below all come from one sample, sequenced in a study of T cell clonality in common variable immunodeficiency. This table comes from immunoSEQ multiplex PCR, and its TCRdb copy is limited to in-frame clones, with some not included. Singletons are absent from the sample, which has some 80,000 clones. The sequencing sample was made of peripheral blood mononuclear cells. Receptors were obtained from a person aged 18-69 years in good health.

This clone came up many times. The read terminates 3 residues ahead of where the CDR3 ends, so the germline J gene completes it. The J gene is TRBJ2-2, the V gene TRBV11-3, with 8 bases lining up with TRBD2. With 5 bases clipped from V and 6 bases from J, the junction kept 8 bases outside the gene matches. The CDR3 is made up of 15 amino acids. The germline V gene encodes CDR1 SGHNT and CDR2 YENEEA. The CDR3 reads CASSPPGTSSGELFF. CDR3 DNA (partial): TGTGCCAGCAGCCCCCCCGGGACTAGTTCCGGGGAG.

This clone has at least ten counts. The DNA ends 3 residues before the CDR3 does, and the rest of the CDR3 is filled in from the germline J gene. The rearrangement uses TRBV4-1 and TRBJ1-5; 8 positions match TRBD1. V was pared by 5 bases and J by 7 bases, with 16 bases of the junction left unmatched. CDR3 size: 17 residues. Germline CDR1 is MGHRA and CDR2 is YSYEKL. The CDR3 DNA, read in part, is TGCGCCAGCAGCGCAACGCCTCCGACAGGGGTTAAACAGCCC. It translates to CASSATPPTGVKQP. The entire CDR3 protein is CASSATPPTGVKQPQHF.

In its sample, this clone was seen many times. The CDR3 is cut off 3 residues early in the read; its end comes from the germline J gene. V usage is TRBV7-3 and J usage is TRBJ1-1; D call uncertain. Germline CDR1 reads SGHTA; CDR2 reads FQGTGA. Trimming left V 2 bases short and J 5 bases short, with 9 bases between. This CDR3 has 13 amino acids. The CDR3 protein is CASSLEIRTEAFF. The covered CDR3 bases are TGTGCCAGCAGCTTAGAGATCAGAACTGAA.

This clone was counted only a few times. Read data end 3 residues before the CDR3 end; the end is taken from the germline J gene. The chain uses TRBV7-6 and TRBJ2-7, with 7 nucleotides matching TRBD2. The CDR3 covers 14 residues. Trimming at V came to 4 bases and at J to 5 bases, leaving 8 bases not matched to a gene. Per germline, CDR1 SGHVS and CDR2 FNYEAQ. The sequenced part of the CDR3 DNA is TGTGCCAGCAGCTGGAGACTAGCCTTTGACGAG. It translates to CASSWRLAFDE. The complete CDR3 protein is CASSWRLAFDEQYF. Combining the CDR3 with reference TRBV7-6 and TRBJ2-7 gives the whole variable domain GAGVSQSPRYKVTKRGQDVALRCDPISGHVSLYWYRQALGQGPEFLTYFNYEAQQDKSGLPNDRFSAERPEGSISTLTIQRTEQRDSAMYRCASSWRLAFDEQYFGPGTRLTVT.